This TCR beta chain was sequenced in a study of cytomegalovirus exposure and HLA in healthy donors. Findings of the study overall: A later analysis found that most CMV-associated TCR beta chains appeared HLA-restricted. An analysis was carried out at a later point. It showed that HLA-associated TCR beta chains were more clonally expanded than equally common non-associated chains. Cytomegalovirus-associated status was assigned to some 180 TCR beta chains.

The V end lost 0 bases, the J end lost 12 bases, and 11 bases lay between the germline ends. The CDR3 length is 12 residues. Germline V gene data show CDR1 as ENHRY and CDR2 as SYGVKD. Amplification used 60 Vbeta primers and 13 Jbeta primers. Clones were read by immunoSEQ multiplex PCR, and TCRdb kept only the in-frame ones, dropping some. Counted here are about 160,000 clones, roughly 70% occurring once; the ten biggest clones make up 2.5% to 3.5%. A note on this clone: Its antigen is undetermined.

The specimen sequenced was PBMCs. The V call is TRBV10-3, the J call TRBJ1-1; the D gene is possibly TRBD1 (5 bases). This clonotype was obtained from a woman aged 50 to 60 in good health and CMV-seropositive. CDR3 amino acids: CAISESSGMTFF. For the CDR3, the DNA is TGTGCCATCAGTGAGTCGTCAGGGATGACTTTCTTT.